These 10 T cell receptor beta chains were all obtained from the same sample, sequenced in a study of shared clonotypes between healthy human individuals. Using immunoSEQ multiplex PCR, the repertoire was profiled, and TCRdb retains in-frame clones only, with some absent. The data hold under 2.5 million clones, with just under 95% observed a single time. Sequencing used naive CD4+ T cells from PBMCs. Subset in this sample: CD45RA+ positively selected. These receptors were collected from a man aged 18 to 30 in good health. Some clones in this sample may be carry-over from other donors' samples.

The chain joins TRBV7-2 to TRBJ2-5; the D is unclear. Germline CDR1 reads SGHTA; CDR2 reads FQGNSA. Trimming left V 6 bases short and J 5 bases short, with 10 bases between. The CDR3 length is 12 residues. Here the CDR3 reads CASRLITETQYF. The CDR3 DNA reads as TGTGCCAGCAGACTCATCACCGAGACCCAGTACTTC.

This clone came up once. The rearrangement links TRBV5-1 to TRBJ2-7; TRBD2 agrees at 13 bases. The CDR3 spans 16 residues. Looked up from germline, CDR1 is SGHRS and CDR2 is YFSETQ. Trimming cost V 3 bases and J 4 bases; bases outside gene matches: 7. This CDR3 reads CASSSGLAGALYEQYF. For the CDR3, the DNA is TGCGCCAGCAGCTCCGGACTAGCGGGAGCTTTGTACGAGCAGTACTTC.

In its sample, this clone was seen once. V is TRBV5-6 and J is TRBJ2-7; unclear D gene. Looked up from germline, CDR1 is SGHDT and CDR2 is YYEEEE. This CDR3 region has 12 residues. The germline V and J ends were trimmed by 3 bases and 2 bases, with 6 bases remaining between them. CDR3 region: CASSSQPYEQYF. The CDR3 bases are TGTGCCAGCAGCTCCCAACCCTACGAGCAGTACTTC.

In its sample, this clone was seen a few times. The chain joins TRBV4-1 to TRBJ1-5; TRBD1 might be the D (6 bases). CDR3 length: 16 amino acids. V was shortened by 0 bases and J by 5 bases, with 14 bases between the two germline ends. Germline V lookup: CDR1 MGHRA, CDR2 YSYEKL. The CDR3, as DNA: TGCGCCAGCAGCCAAGATAATGGGGGCGGCTATCAGCCCCAGCATTTT. It is translated as CASSQDNGGGYQPQHF.

The gene calls are TRBV2 and TRBJ2-4; no clear D. V was trimmed by 4 bases and J by 2 bases, leaving 9 bases between them. CDR1 and CDR2 (germline): SNHLY, FYNNEI. The CDR3 has 14 residues. CDR3 amino acids: CASSVGVTKNIQYF. Written as DNA, the CDR3 is TGTGCCAGCAGTGTCGGTGTAACCAAAAACATTCAGTACTTC.

CDR3 coding DNA: TGTGCCAGTAGTATAGTAGCCTTCAGGACAGGAAAACATGGCTACACCTTC. Residues: CASSIVAFRTGKHGYTF. J is TRBJ1-2 and V is TRBV19; 7 bases are shared with TRBD1. The length of the CDR3 is 17 residues. Germline V CDR1 and CDR2: LNHDA, SQIVND (reference sequence). After removal of 1 base from V and 6 bases from J, the junction contained 14 bases not matched to a gene.

This clone appeared once. V and J are TRBV15 and TRBJ1-3; TRBD1 might be the D (6 bases). Germline CDR1 is LNHNV and CDR2 is YYDKDF (reference sequence). The ends were cut back, 0 bases at V and 3 bases at J, with 12 bases in the middle. This CDR3 contains 16 residues. The CDR3 region is CATSREITGIGNTIYF. In nucleotides, the CDR3 is TGTGCCACCAGCAGAGAAATCACAGGGATTGGAAACACCATATATTTT.

V gene TRBV7-2 combines with J gene TRBJ1-6; perhaps TRBD1 as D (5 bases). The germline V gene has CDR1 SGHTA and CDR2 FQGNSA. V was clipped by 3 bases and J by 11 bases, with 8 bases between them. The CDR3 totals 12 residues. CDR3 sequence (DNA): TGTGCCAGCAGCTTCGACAGAGCACCCCTCCACTTT. This gives the protein CASSFDRAPLHF.

The CDR3 protein is CASSRGGAQWYF. In DNA, the CDR3 is TGTGCCAGCAGCCGCGGGGGCGCCCAATGGTACTTC. The chain couples TRBV7-2 to TRBJ2-7; tentative D call: TRBD2 (7 bases). The CDR3 has 12 amino acids. V lost 5 bases and J lost 12, with 17 bases in between. Germline V lookup: CDR1 SGHTA, CDR2 FQGNSA.

V and J are TRBV4-2 and TRBJ1-3; a weak D match, TRBD1 (5 bases). V lost 4 bases, J lost 0 bases, and 13 bases lay in between. CDR3 size: 16 residues. Germline V gives CDR1 LGHNA, CDR2 YNFKEQ. The chain's CDR3 is CASSRGDVLSGNTIYF. Written as DNA, the CDR3 is TGTGCCAGCAGCCGAGGGGATGTCCTCTCTGGAAACACCATATATTTT.